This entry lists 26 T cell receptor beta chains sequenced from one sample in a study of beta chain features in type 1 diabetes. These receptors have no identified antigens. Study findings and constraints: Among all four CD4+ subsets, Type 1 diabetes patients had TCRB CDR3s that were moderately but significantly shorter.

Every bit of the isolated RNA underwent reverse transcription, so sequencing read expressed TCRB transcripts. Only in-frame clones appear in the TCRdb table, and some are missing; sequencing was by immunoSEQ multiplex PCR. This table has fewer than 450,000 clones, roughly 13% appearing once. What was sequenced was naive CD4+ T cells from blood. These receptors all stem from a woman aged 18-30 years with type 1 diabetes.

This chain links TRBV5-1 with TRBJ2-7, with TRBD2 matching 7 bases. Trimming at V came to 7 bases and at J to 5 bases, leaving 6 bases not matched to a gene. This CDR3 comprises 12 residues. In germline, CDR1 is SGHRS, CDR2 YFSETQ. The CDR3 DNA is TGCGCCAGCGGGGATACTAGCGACGAGCAGTACTTC. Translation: CASGDTSDEQYF. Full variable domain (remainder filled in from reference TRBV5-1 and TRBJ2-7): KAGVTQTPRYLIKTRGQQVTLSCSPISGHRSVSWYQQTPGQGLQFLFEYFSETQRNKGNFPGRFSGRQFSNSRSEMNVSTLELGDSALYLCASGDTSDEQYFGPGTRLTVT.

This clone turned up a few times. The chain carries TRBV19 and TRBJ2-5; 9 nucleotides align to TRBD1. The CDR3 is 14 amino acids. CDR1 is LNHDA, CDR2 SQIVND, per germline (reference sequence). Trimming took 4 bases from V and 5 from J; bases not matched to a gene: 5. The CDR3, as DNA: TGTGCCAGTAGTAAAGGGACAGGGTCCGAGACCCAGTACTTC. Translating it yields CASSKGTGSETQYF.

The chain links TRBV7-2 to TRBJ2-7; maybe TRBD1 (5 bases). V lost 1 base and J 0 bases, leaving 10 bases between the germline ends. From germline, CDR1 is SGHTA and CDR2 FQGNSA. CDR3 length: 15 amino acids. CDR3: CASSLVGHISYEQYV. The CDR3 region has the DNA TGTGCCAGCAGCTTAGTCGGACATATCTCCTACGAGCAGTACGTC.

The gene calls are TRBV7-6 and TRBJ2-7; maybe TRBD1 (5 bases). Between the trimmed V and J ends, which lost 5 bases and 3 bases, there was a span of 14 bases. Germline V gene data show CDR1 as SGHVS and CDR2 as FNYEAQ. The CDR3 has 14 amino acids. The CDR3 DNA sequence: TGTGCCAGCAGCCCGGACACTGTTCGCTACGAGCAGTACTTC. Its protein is CASSPDTVRYEQYF.

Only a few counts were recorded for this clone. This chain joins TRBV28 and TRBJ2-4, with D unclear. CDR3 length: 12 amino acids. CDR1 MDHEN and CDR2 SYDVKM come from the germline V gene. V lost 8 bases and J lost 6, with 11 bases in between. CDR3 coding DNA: TGTGCCAGCTGCCCGACTGGAAACATTCAGTACTTC. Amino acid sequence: CASCPTGNIQYF.

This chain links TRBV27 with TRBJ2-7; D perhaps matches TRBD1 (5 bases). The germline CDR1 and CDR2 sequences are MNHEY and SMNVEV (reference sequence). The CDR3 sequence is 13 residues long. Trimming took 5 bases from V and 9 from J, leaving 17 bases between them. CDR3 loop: CASSPPWGNGQYF. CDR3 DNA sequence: TGTGCCAGCAGTCCTCCTTGGGGCAACGGGCAGTACTTC.

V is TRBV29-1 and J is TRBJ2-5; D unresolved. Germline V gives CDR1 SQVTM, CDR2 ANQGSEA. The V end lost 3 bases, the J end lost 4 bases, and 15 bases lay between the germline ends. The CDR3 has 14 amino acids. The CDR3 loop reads CSVDPLARRETQYF. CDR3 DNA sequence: TGCAGCGTTGACCCCTTGGCTCGCCGAGAGACCCAGTACTTC. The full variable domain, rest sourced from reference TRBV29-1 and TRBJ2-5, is SAVISQKPSRDICQRGTSLTIQCQVDSQVTMMFWYRQQPGQSLTLIATANQGSEATYESGFVIDKFPISRPNLTFSTLTVSNMSPEDSSIYLCSVDPLARRETQYFGPGTRLLVL.

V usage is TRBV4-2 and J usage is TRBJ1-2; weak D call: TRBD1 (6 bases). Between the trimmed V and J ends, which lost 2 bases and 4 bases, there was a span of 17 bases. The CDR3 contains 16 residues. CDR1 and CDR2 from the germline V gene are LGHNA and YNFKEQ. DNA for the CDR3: TGTGCCAGCAGCCAACACCGGGACACTACCCCCTATGGCTACACCTTC. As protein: CASSQHRDTTPYGYTF.

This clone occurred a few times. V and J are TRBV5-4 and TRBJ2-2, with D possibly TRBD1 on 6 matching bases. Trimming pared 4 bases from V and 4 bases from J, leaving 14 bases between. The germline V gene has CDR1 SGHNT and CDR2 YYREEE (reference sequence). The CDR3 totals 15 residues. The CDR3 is CASSNRQVGTGELFF. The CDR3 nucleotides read TGTGCCAGCAGCAACCGACAGGTCGGCACCGGGGAGCTGTTTTTT. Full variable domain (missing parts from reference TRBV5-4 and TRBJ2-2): ETGVTQSPTHLIKTRGQQVTLRCSSQSGHNTVSWYQQALGQGPQFIFQYYREEENGRGNFPPRFSGLQFPNYSSELNVNALELDDSALYLCASSNRQVGTGELFFGEGSRLTVL.

CDR3: CASSSGLAGEVGEQYF. CDR3 nucleotides: TGTGCCAGCAGCTCCGGACTAGCGGGAGAAGTTGGCGAGCAGTACTTC. The chain employs TRBV5-6 and TRBJ2-7; 13 nucleotides align to TRBD2. CDR1 is SGHDT, CDR2 YYEEEE, per germline. Trimming cost V 3 bases and J 6 bases; bases outside gene matches: 9. The CDR3 totals 16 residues. The entire variable domain, with the rest obtained from reference TRBV5-6 and TRBJ2-7, is as follows: DAGVTQSPTHLIKTRGQQVTLRCSPKSGHDTVSWYQQALGQGPQFIFQYYEEEERQRGNFPDRFSGHQFPNYSSELNVNALLLGDSALYLCASSSGLAGEVGEQYFGPGTRLTVT.

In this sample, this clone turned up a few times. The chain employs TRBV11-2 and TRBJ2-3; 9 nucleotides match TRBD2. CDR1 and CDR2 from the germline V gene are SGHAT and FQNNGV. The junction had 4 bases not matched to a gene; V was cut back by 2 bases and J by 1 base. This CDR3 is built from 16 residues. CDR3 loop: CASSLRRGRGTDTQYF. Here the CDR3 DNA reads TGTGCCAGCAGCTTAAGGCGCGGGAGGGGCACAGATACGCAGTATTTT.

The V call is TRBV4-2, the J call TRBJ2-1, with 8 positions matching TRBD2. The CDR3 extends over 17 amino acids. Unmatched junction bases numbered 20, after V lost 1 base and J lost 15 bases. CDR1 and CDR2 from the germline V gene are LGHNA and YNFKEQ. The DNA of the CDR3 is TGTGCCAGCAGCCAAGTCTTTGTGGGGACTAGATTCTTCGTAGCGTTCTTC. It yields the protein CASSQVFVGTRFFVAFF.

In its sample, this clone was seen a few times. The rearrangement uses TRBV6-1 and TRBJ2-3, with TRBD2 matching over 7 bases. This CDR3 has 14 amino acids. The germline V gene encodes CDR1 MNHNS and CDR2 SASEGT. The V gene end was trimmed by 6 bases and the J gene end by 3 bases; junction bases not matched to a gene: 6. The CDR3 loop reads CASRESGRTDTQYF. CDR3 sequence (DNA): TGTGCCAGCAGAGAGTCCGGGAGGACAGATACGCAGTATTTT.

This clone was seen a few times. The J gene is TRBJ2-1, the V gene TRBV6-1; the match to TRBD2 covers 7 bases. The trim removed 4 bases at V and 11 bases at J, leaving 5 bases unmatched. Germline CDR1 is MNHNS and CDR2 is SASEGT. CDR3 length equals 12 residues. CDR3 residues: CASSVSSGQQFF. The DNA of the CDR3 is TGTGCCAGCAGTGTGAGTAGCGGGCAGCAGTTCTTC.

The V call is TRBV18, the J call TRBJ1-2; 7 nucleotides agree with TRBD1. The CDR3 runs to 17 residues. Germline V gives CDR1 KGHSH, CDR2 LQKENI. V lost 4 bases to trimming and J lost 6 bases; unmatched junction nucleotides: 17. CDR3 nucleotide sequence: TGTGCCAGCTCACGTAACGGACCCGAAGCGACAGGGCATGGCTACACCTTC. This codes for CASSRNGPEATGHGYTF.

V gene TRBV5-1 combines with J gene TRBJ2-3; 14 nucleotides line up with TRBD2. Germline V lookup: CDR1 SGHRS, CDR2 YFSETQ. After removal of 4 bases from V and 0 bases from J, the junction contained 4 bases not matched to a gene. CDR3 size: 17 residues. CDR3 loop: CASSIGLAGGSTDTQYF. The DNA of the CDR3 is TGCGCCAGCAGCATAGGACTAGCGGGAGGAAGCACAGATACGCAGTATTTT.

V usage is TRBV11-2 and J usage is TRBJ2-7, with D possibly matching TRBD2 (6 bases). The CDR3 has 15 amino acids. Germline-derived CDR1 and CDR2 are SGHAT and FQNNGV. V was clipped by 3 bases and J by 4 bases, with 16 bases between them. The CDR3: CASSFRAGLGYEQYF. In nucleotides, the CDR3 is TGTGCCAGCAGCTTTCGGGCGGGATTAGGTTACGAGCAGTACTTC.

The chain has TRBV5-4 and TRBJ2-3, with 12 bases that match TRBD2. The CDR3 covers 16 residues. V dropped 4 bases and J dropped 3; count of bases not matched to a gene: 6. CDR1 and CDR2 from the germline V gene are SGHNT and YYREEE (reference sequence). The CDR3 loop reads CASSLRLAGETDTQYF. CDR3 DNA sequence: TGTGCCAGCAGCCTACGACTAGCGGGAGAGACAGATACGCAGTATTTT.

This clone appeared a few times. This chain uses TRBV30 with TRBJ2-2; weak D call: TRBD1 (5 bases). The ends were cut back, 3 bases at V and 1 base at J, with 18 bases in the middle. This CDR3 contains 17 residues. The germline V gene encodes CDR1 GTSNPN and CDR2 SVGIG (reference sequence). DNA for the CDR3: TGTGCCTGGAGCGTATCATGGGGCGCGCAGAACACCGGGGAGCTGTTTTTT. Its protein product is CAWSVSWGAQNTGELFF.

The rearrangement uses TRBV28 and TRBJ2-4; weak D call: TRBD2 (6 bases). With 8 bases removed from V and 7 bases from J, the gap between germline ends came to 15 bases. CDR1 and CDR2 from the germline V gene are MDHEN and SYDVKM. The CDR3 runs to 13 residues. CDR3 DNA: TGTGCCAGCGAGGGACTTAGTTCGAACATTCAGTACTTC. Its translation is CASEGLSSNIQYF.

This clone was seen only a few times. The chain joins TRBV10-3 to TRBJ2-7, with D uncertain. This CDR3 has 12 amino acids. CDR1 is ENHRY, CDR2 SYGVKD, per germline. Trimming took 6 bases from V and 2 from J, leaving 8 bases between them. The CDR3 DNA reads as TGTGCCATCAGCGACTTCCCCTACGAGCAGTACTTC. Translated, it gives CAISDFPYEQYF.

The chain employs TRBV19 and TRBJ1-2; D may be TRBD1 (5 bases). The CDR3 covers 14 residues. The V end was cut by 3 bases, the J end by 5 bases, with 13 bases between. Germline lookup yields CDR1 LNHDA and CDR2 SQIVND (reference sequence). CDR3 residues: CASSIVTGLYGYTF. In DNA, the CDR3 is TGTGCCAGTAGTATTGTAACAGGATTATATGGCTACACCTTC.

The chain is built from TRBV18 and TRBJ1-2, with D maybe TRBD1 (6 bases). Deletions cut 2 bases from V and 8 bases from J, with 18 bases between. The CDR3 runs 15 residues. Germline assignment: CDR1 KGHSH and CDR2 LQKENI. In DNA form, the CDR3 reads TGTGCCAGCTCACCAACTGACGGGCTGGGGGCCGGCTACACCTTC. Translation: CASSPTDGLGAGYTF.

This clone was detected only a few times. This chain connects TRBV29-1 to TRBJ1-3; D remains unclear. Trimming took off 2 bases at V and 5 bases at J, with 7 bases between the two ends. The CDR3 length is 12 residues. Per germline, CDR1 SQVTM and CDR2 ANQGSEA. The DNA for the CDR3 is TGCAGCGTTGAACAGAACCGAAACACCATATATTTT. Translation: CSVEQNRNTIYF.

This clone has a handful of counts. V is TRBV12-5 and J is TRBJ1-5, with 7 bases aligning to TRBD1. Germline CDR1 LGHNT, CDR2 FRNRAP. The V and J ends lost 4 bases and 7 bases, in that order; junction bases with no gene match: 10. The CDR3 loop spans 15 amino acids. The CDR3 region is CASGSRTGGGQPQHF. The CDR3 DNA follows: TGTGCTAGTGGTTCACGGACAGGCGGCGGGCAGCCCCAGCATTTT.

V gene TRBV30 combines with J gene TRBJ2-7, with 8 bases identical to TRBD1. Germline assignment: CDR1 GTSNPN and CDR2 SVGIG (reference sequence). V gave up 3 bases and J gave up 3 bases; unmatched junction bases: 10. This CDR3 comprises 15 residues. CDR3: CAWRTTGQARYEQYF. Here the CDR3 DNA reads TGTGCCTGGAGAACAACGGGACAGGCCCGCTACGAGCAGTACTTC.